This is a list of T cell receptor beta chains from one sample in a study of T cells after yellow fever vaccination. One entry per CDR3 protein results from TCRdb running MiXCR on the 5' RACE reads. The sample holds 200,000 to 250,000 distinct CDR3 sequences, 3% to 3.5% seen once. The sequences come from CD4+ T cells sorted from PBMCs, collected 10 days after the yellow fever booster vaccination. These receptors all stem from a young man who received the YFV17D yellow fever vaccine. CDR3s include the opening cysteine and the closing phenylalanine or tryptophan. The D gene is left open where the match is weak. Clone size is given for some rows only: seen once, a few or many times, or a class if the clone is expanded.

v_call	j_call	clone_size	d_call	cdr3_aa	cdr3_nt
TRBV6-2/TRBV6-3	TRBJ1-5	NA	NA	CASRHAGDLRQPQHF	TGTGCCAGCAGACACGCCGGGGACCTAAGGCAGCCCCAGCATTTT
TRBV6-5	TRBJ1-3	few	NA	CASSYDSSPGNTIYF	TGTGCCAGCAGTTACGACAGTTCACCTGGAAACACCATATATTTT
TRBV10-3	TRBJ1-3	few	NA	CAISVRGLGNTIYF	TGTGCCATCAGTGTACGAGGGCTCGGAAACACCATATATTTT
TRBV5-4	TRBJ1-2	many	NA	CASSFQTGKVYTF	TGTGCCAGCAGCTTTCAGACAGGCAAGGTCTACACCTTC
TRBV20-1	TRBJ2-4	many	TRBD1	CSAHSHGTEHKNIQYF	TGCAGTGCTCACTCCCACGGGACAGAACACAAAAACATTCAGTACTTC
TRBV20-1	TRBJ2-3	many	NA	CSARGFTDTQYF	TGCAGTGCTCGGGGTTTCACAGATACGCAGTATTTT
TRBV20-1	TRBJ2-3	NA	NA	CSARDPLGSGGTDTQYF	TGCAGTGCTAGAGACCCCTTAGGGAGCGGAGGCACAGATACGCAGTATTTT
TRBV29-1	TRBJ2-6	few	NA	CSVAPSGANVLTF	TGCAGCGTTGCTCCGTCCGGGGCCAACGTCCTGACTTTC
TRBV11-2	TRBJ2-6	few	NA	CASHSSRSGANVLTF	TGTGCCAGCCACTCGAGCCGCTCTGGGGCCAACGTCCTGACTTTC
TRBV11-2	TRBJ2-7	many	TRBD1	CASSRIYRGEQYF	TGTGCCAGCAGCCGAATATACAGGGGCGAGCAGTACTTC
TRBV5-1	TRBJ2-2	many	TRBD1	CASRDRAGAGELFF	TGCGCCAGCAGGGACAGGGCGGGCGCCGGGGAGCTGTTTTTT
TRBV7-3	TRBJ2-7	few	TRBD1	CASSAQGGSEQYF	TGTGCCAGCAGCGCACAGGGGGGAAGCGAGCAGTACTTC
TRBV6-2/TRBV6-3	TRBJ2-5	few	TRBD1	CASRPTGGPGTQYF	TGTGCCAGCAGGCCGACAGGGGGCCCGGGGACCCAGTACTTC
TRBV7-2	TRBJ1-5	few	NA	CASSFIEDQPQHF	TGTGCCAGCAGCTTTATTGAGGACCAGCCCCAGCATTTT
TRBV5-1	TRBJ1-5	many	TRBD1	CASSAGQGDQPQHF	TGCGCCAGCAGCGCGGGACAGGGCGATCAGCCCCAGCATTTT
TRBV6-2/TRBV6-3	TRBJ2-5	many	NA	CASSYSRGETQYF	TGTGCCAGCAGTTACTCCAGGGGTGAGACCCAGTACTTC
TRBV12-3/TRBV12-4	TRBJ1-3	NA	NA	CASSLIGAGNTIYF	TGTGCCAGCAGTTTGATAGGGGCTGGAAACACCATATATTTT
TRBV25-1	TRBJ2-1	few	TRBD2	CASSESRAGDNEQFF	TGTGCCAGCAGTGAATCTCGAGCGGGGGACAATGAGCAGTTCTTC
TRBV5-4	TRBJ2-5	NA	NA	CASSKWGGPMTQYF	TGTGCCAGCAGTAAATGGGGGGGCCCCATGACCCAGTACTTC
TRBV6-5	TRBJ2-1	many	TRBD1	CASSWTGAMDNEQFF	TGTGCCAGCAGTTGGACAGGGGCTATGGACAATGAGCAGTTCTTC